What follows are 21 T cell receptor beta chains derived from one specimen sequenced in a study of blood T cell repertoires in COVID-19. Clones were read by immunoSEQ multiplex PCR, and TCRdb kept only the in-frame ones, dropping some. The sample includes 180,000 or so clones, 70% to 90% seen only once; the top ten take 3% to 4%. The sequenced sample consisted of peripheral blood. The source is a man between 60 and 70 years old with acute or convalescent COVID-19.

J is TRBJ2-3 and V is TRBV5-1; TRBD2 might be the D (6 bases). Trimming shortened V by 5 bases and J by 6 bases, and 10 bases separated the two germline ends. The V gene's germline CDR1 is SGHRS and CDR2 YFSETQ. This CDR3 comprises 12 residues. CDR3 residues: CASRGRSDTQYF. In DNA form, the CDR3 reads TGCGCCAGCAGGGGGAGGTCGGATACGCAGTATTTT.

This clone came up once. The chain combines TRBV28 with TRBJ1-1; D unresolved. Germline loops: CDR1 MDHEN, CDR2 SYDVKM. Trimming removed 2 bases from V and 5 bases from J, with 15 bases in between. The CDR3 has 15 residues. The CDR3 spells CASSLMALGGTEAFF. In DNA form, the CDR3 reads TGTGCCAGCAGTTTAATGGCTTTAGGCGGAACTGAAGCTTTCTTT.

Notes on this clone: The same CDR3 arises from other DNA sequences in this sample as well. The rearrangement uses TRBV9 and TRBJ2-7; D remains unclear. This CDR3 has 14 amino acids. The germline V gene encodes CDR1 SGDLS and CDR2 YYNGEE. V dropped 0 bases and J dropped 1 base, with 8 bases sitting between them. The CDR3 bases are TGTGCCAGCAGCGTAGTGGGCGATTCCTACGAGCAGTACTTC. Amino acids: CASSVVGDSYEQYF.

The V call is TRBV4-1, the J call TRBJ2-7; the D gene is possibly TRBD2 (7 bases). Per the germline V gene, CDR1 is MGHRA and CDR2 is YSYEKL. V was clipped by 2 bases and J by 4 bases, with 21 bases between them. This CDR3 has 17 amino acids. Written as DNA, the CDR3 is TGCGCCAGCAGCCAACGGGCCCTAGGGGGGGATCTATACGAGCAGTACTTC. This gives the protein CASSQRALGGDLYEQYF.

The rearrangement links TRBV11-2 to TRBJ1-1; the D is unclear. Germline V gives CDR1 SGHAT, CDR2 FQNNGV. The CDR3 consists of 13 residues. Trimming took 3 bases from V and 5 from J, leaving 10 bases between them. The CDR3 region is CASSFSPRTEAFF. In DNA, the CDR3 is TGTGCCAGCAGCTTTTCCCCGAGGACTGAAGCTTTCTTT.

The chain combines TRBV7-9 with TRBJ2-7, with D perhaps matching TRBD2 (6 bases). Trimming left V 6 bases short and J 5 bases short, with 20 bases between. This CDR3 is 15 amino acids long. The V gene's germline CDR1 is SEHNR and CDR2 FQNEAQ (reference sequence). As DNA, the CDR3 is TGTGCCAGCAGTTCTACCGGGACTGCCCTGGACGAGCAGTACTTC. It encodes CASSSTGTALDEQYF.

CDR3 coding DNA: TGTGCCAGCGGACAGAGCTACGAGCAGTACTTC. Amino acids: CASGQSYEQYF. J is TRBJ2-7 and V is TRBV7-8; maybe TRBD1 (6 bases). The germline V and J ends were trimmed by 8 bases and 3 bases, with 8 bases remaining between them. The CDR3 runs 11 residues. Germline assignment: CDR1 SGHVS and CDR2 FQNEAQ.

Written as DNA, the CDR3 is TGTGCCAGCAGCGTAACCGGGACAGGGGGCGCTGGCTACACCTTC. Its translation is CASSVTGTGGAGYTF. V gene TRBV13 combines with J gene TRBJ1-2; 12 nucleotides align to TRBD1. The V and J ends lost 5 bases and 7 bases, in that order; junction bases with no gene match: 8. Germline V CDR1 and CDR2: PRHDT, FYEKMQ (reference sequence). The CDR3 has 15 residues.

This chain links TRBV27 with TRBJ2-6, with D possibly TRBD1 on 6 matching bases. CDR3 size: 15 residues. Germline CDR1 and CDR2: MNHEY and SMNVEV (reference sequence). With 4 bases removed from V and 3 bases from J, the gap between germline ends came to 10 bases. The CDR3 sequence: CASSSQGSGANVLTF. In nucleotides, the CDR3 is TGTGCCAGCAGTTCCCAGGGGAGTGGGGCCAACGTCCTGACTTTC.

This clone came up a few times. The chain links TRBV3-1 (or the pseudogene TRBV3-2) to TRBJ2-1; 10 nucleotides agree with TRBD2. V was clipped by 1 base and J by 6 bases; unmatched bases: 3. Per germline, CDR1 LGHDT and CDR2 YNNKEL (reference sequence). The CDR3 length is 15 residues. The CDR3 region is CASSQVSSGSNEQFF. The CDR3 DNA reads as TGTGCCAGCAGCCAAGTGTCTAGCGGGAGCAATGAGCAGTTCTTC.

This chain uses TRBV6-2 or TRBV6-3 with TRBJ1-1; TRBD1 aligns across 8 bases. Germline V gene lookup returns CDR1 MNHEY and CDR2 SVGEGT. There are 13 residues in the CDR3. J was trimmed by 6 bases and V by 5 bases; bases with no gene match: 5. CDR3 bases: TGTGCCAGCAGTAACCGACAGGGGTCTGAAGCTTTCTTT. Translation gives CASSNRQGSEAFF.

V is TRBV28 and J is TRBJ1-1; 9 bases align to TRBD1. Germline values: CDR1 MDHEN, CDR2 SYDVKM. The CDR3 is made up of 17 amino acids. V was clipped by 3 bases and J by 0 bases; unmatched bases: 8. The CDR3 spells CASSLNTGTGMNTEAFF. DNA for the CDR3: TGTGCCAGCAGTTTGAACACCGGGACAGGGATGAACACTGAAGCTTTCTTT.

J is TRBJ2-1 and V is TRBV6-5; 9 positions agree with TRBD1. Trimming cost V 10 bases and J 1 base; bases outside gene matches: 2. CDR1 is MNHEY and CDR2 is SVGAGI in the germline V gene. This CDR3 spans 13 amino acids. For the CDR3, the DNA is TGTGCCACGACAGGGGGGTCCTACAATGAGCAGTTCTTC. Residues: CATTGGSYNEQFF.

V gene TRBV6-5 combines with J gene TRBJ1-4; a weak D match, TRBD1 (5 bases). V was pared by 6 bases and J by 5 bases, with 10 bases between. This CDR3 has 13 amino acids. The V gene's germline CDR1 is MNHEY and CDR2 SVGAGI. The CDR3 reads CASRRQRNEKLFF. The CDR3 coding sequence is TGTGCCAGCAGGAGACAGAGGAATGAAAAACTGTTTTTT.

The J gene is TRBJ2-7, the V gene TRBV29-1; maybe TRBD2 (6 bases). Trimming removed 5 bases from V and 7 bases from J, with 12 bases in between. The CDR3 loop spans 11 amino acids. Germline V CDR1 and CDR2: SQVTM, ANQGSEA. The CDR3 sequence is CSVPEGREQYF. In nucleotides, the CDR3 is TGCAGCGTTCCGGAGGGGCGGGAGCAGTACTTC.

The chain combines TRBV7-2 with TRBJ1-6; TRBD1 agrees at 8 bases. CDR3 length: 13 amino acids. The junction had 6 bases not matched to a gene; V was cut back by 10 bases and J by 7 bases. CDR1 is SGHTA and CDR2 is FQGNSA in the germline V gene. CDR3 sequence reads: CAIATGVNSPLHF. CDR3 sequence (DNA): TGTGCCATCGCGACAGGGGTAAATTCACCCCTCCACTTT. Combining the CDR3 with reference TRBV7-2 and TRBJ1-6 gives the whole variable domain GAGVSQSPSNKVTEKGKDVELRCDPISGHTALYWYRQSLGQGLEFLIYFQGNSAPDKSGLPSDRFSAERTGGSVSTLTIQRTQQEDSAVYLCAIATGVNSPLHFGNGTRLTVT.

V and J are TRBV29-1 and TRBJ2-1; 10 nucleotides line up with TRBD1. Trimming took 5 bases from V and 0 from J; bases not matched to a gene: 1. The CDR3 is 14 amino acids. Germline-derived CDR1 and CDR2 are SQVTM and ANQGSEA. Here the CDR3 DNA reads TGCAGCGTTTGGGACAGGGGCTCCTACAATGAGCAGTTCTTC. Protein: CSVWDRGSYNEQFF.

CDR3 protein: CASSKASETQYF. In DNA, the CDR3 is TGTGCCAGCAGCAAAGCTAGTGAGACCCAGTACTTC. V gene TRBV21-1 combines with J gene TRBJ2-5; the table gives TRBD2 as D, unverified against the DNA. TRBV21-1 is marked as a pseudogene. The CDR3 loop spans 12 amino acids.

The rearrangement uses TRBV5-1 and TRBJ1-2, with 7 nucleotides matching TRBD1. Per germline, CDR1 SGHRS and CDR2 YFSETQ. The CDR3 is 13 amino acids. J lost 4 bases, V lost 4 bases, and 4 bases had no gene match. The CDR3 DNA follows: TGCGCCAGCAGCGCGACAGGGACCTATGGCTACACCTTC. It codes for CASSATGTYGYTF.

The V call is TRBV6-2 or TRBV6-3, the J call TRBJ2-1; a weak D match, TRBD1 (6 bases). The CDR3 runs 12 residues. Germline V gene lookup returns CDR1 MNHEY and CDR2 SVGEGT. The germline V and J ends were trimmed by 4 bases and 9 bases, with 10 bases remaining between them. The CDR3 protein is CASSSTGLEQFF. CDR3 in DNA: TGTGCCAGCAGTTCCACAGGGCTTGAGCAGTTCTTC.

The chain employs TRBV5-8 and TRBJ1-6; tentative D call: TRBD1 (5 bases). Deletions cut 7 bases from V and 7 bases from J, with 12 bases between. Germline-derived CDR1 and CDR2 are SGHTS and YDEGEE. This CDR3 is built from 13 residues. CDR3 in DNA: TGTGCCAGCGGGCTAGGGGCGAATTCACCCCTCCACTTT. It codes for CASGLGANSPLHF.